This note documents a single T cell receptor beta chain sequence. The V end was cut by 7 bases, the J end by 4 bases, with 19 bases between. There are 15 residues in the CDR3. Per germline, CDR1 LNHDA and CDR2 SQIVND (reference sequence). Here immunoSEQ multiplex PCR was the method, and the copy in TCRdb shows in-frame clones only, minus some. The sample yields about 44,000 clones, approximately 90% seen once. The record originates from a study of OX40 agonist ivuxolimab in advanced cancers. Whole-study context: Intravenous ivuxolimab at 0.01 to 10 mg/kg was given to patients every 2 weeks.

The sequence was obtained from an adult with an advanced solid tumor such as melanoma, head and neck, liver or kidney cancer. The sequencing here drew on CD4+ or CD8+ T cells sorted from blood, taken in a trial of the OX40 agonist ivuxolimab. The rearrangement uses TRBV19 and TRBJ1-2; the D is unclear. The CDR3 nucleotides are TGTGCCAGTACAGCAGGAGACGGGTCTTTCTATGGCTACACCTTC. Translation gives CASTAGDGSFYGYTF.